Below are 31 T cell receptor beta chains sequenced from a single sample in a study of regulatory T cells in long-lasting Graves disease. According to the study, TCR beta libraries were built with iRepertoire HTBI primers and CDR3-region Arm-PCR. TCRdb redid the calling of the multiplex PCR reads with MiXCR, one entry per CDR3 protein. The sample yields fewer than 600,000 distinct CDR3 sequences, approximately 22% seen once. The time point is: persistent/refractory GD, antithyroid drugs over 5 years with positive TRAb. The TCR library was made from RNA that had been extracted from PBMCs in TRIzol. The sample here was peripheral blood mononuclear cells (PBMCs), taken when the disease was refractory, from a patient treated with antithyroid drugs. The receptors were gathered from a female donor with Graves disease.

This clonotype was found a few times. The chain combines TRBV20-1 with TRBJ1-6; D possibly corresponds to TRBD1 (5 bases). The CDR3 has 14 residues. Trimming took 4 bases from V and 10 from J, leaving 17 bases between them. CDR1 is DFQATT, CDR2 SNEGSKA, per germline (reference sequence). The CDR3 DNA reads as TGCAGTGCTAACCCAGAGGGGCCGTCGTCACCCCTCCACTTT. Residues: CSANPEGPSSPLHF.

A remark on this clonotype: A single base separates this from a much larger clone, so it may be a read error. The chain has TRBV24-1 and TRBJ2-2; TRBD1 agrees at 8 bases. V lost 0 bases and J lost 7; bases outside the gene matches: 6. The CDR3 spans 16 residues. Germline assignment: CDR1 KGHDR and CDR2 SFDVKD. CDR3 nucleotide sequence: TGTGCCACCAGTGATTTGTCGGGACAGGCCATCGGGGAGCTGTTTTTT. This translates into CATSDLSGQAIGELFF.

This clonotype came up many times. The V and J genes are TRBV12-3 or TRBV12-4 and TRBJ2-2; tentatively, D is TRBD1 (5 bases). The V end was cut by 5 bases, the J end by 0 bases, with 19 bases between. The CDR3 is 18 residues long. This CDR3 is CASSRAQEVKSNTGELFF. CDR3 nucleotides: TGTGCCAGCAGTCGGGCACAGGAAGTAAAATCGAACACCGGGGAGCTGTTTTTT.

This clonotype has more than one count but fewer than ten. The chain joins TRBV3-1 to TRBJ1-4; a weak D match, TRBD1 (5 bases). The germline V and J ends were trimmed by 1 base and 16 bases, with 16 bases remaining between them. Germline V CDR1 and CDR2: LGHDT, YNNKEL (reference sequence). The CDR3 extends over 13 amino acids. This CDR3 is CASSQGRTPERFF. CDR3 in DNA: TGTGCCAGCAGCCAAGGGCGGACACCTGAGCGGTTTTTT.

This clonotype has ten or more counts. The chain carries TRBV28 and TRBJ1-2; possible D gene TRBD1, 6 bases. The CDR3 contains 14 residues. V lost 7 bases, J lost 6 bases, and 18 bases lay in between. Germline loops: CDR1 MDHEN, CDR2 SYDVKM. CDR3 coding DNA: TGTGCCAGCATCCTATCCGGACAGACCAATGGCTACACCTTC. As protein: CASILSGQTNGYTF.

Worth noting for this clonotype: This may be a read error, as it is one base from a much larger clone. This chain links TRBV19 with TRBJ1-2, with 7 bases that match TRBD1. This CDR3 comprises 13 residues. V gave up 5 bases and J gave up 5 bases; unmatched junction bases: 5. Per the germline V gene, CDR1 is LNHDA and CDR2 is SQIVND (reference sequence). This chain's CDR3 is CASSPTGHYGYTF. CDR3 bases: TGTGCCAGTAGTCCGACAGGGCATTATGGCTACACCTTC.

This clonotype was seen a few times. The chain combines TRBV30 with TRBJ2-5; 7 nucleotides agree with TRBD1. The CDR3 is 13 residues long. CDR1 GTSNPN and CDR2 SVGIG come from the germline V gene (reference sequence). V lost 0 bases, J lost 3 bases, and 1 base stayed unmatched. The CDR3 DNA reads as TGTGCCTGGAGTGTCGACAGGGAAGAGACCCAGTACTTC. It translates to CAWSVDREETQYF.

A word on this clonotype: Germline is not matched at one junction end, which may reflect a read error. V gene TRBV10-1 combines with J gene TRBJ1-5; D unresolved. This CDR3 spans 17 amino acids. Germline V CDR1 and CDR2: WNHNN, SYGVQD (reference sequence). Here the CDR3 reads CACSESWQDYSNQPQHF. The CDR3, as DNA: TGCGCCTGCAGTGAGTCCTGGCAGGATTATAGCAATCAGCCCCAGCATTTT.

The chain links TRBV5-1 to TRBJ1-6, with a weak D call TRBD1 (5 bases). Trimming left V 5 bases short and J 7 bases short, with 19 bases between. This CDR3 is built from 16 residues. Germline V gene sequence: CDR1 SGHRS, CDR2 YFSETQ. CDR3 coding DNA: TGCGCCAGCAGTCCGACGGCGGCCAGGGAGAATTCACCCCTCCACTTT. Residues: CASSPTAARENSPLHF. Supplemented by reference TRBV5-1 and TRBJ1-6, the full variable domain reads KAGVTQTPRYLIKTRGQQVTLSCSPISGHRSVSWYQQTPGQGLQFLFEYFSETQRNKGNFPGRFSGRQFSNSRSEMNVSTLELGDSALYLCASSPTAARENSPLHFGNGTRLTVT.

Many counts were recorded for this clonotype. This sequence joins TRBV28 and TRBJ1-4; possibly TRBD1 for D (5 bases). Germline CDR1 is MDHEN and CDR2 is SYDVKM. V lost 8 bases, J lost 8 bases, and 18 bases lay in between. There are 14 residues in the CDR3. The CDR3 protein is CASRTPGLREKLFF. CDR3 coding DNA: TGTGCCAGCCGAACCCCGGGGCTACGAGAAAAACTGTTTTTT. The full variable domain, its missing parts supplied by reference TRBV28 and TRBJ1-4, is DVKVTQSSRYLVKRTGEKVFLECVQDMDHENMFWYRQDPGLGLRLIYFSYDVKMKEKGDIPEGYSVSREKKERFSLILESASTNQTSMYLCASRTPGLREKLFFGSGTQLSVL.

A few counts support this clonotype. The chain couples TRBV6-2 or TRBV6-3 to TRBJ2-2; 14 nucleotides line up with TRBD2. Trimming removed 5 bases from V and 6 bases from J; junction bases left unmatched: 8. Germline loops: CDR1 MNHEY, CDR2 SVGEGT. The length of the CDR3 is 17 residues. CDR3 loop: CASSRGLAGGSPGELFF. The CDR3 nucleotides read TGTGCCAGCAGTAGAGGACTAGCGGGGGGCTCCCCCGGGGAGCTGTTTTTT.

In this sample, this clonotype turned up many times. The gene calls are TRBV2 and TRBJ2-7; possibly TRBD1 for D (5 bases). Per the germline V gene, CDR1 is SNHLY and CDR2 is FYNNEI. This CDR3 is built from 14 residues. V lost 8 bases, J lost 1 base, and 15 bases lay in between. As DNA, the CDR3 is TGTGCCAGCTTCGAACAGGTAGTTTCCTACGAGCAGTACTTC. Its protein product is CASFEQVVSYEQYF.

This clonotype showed up just a few times. The chain couples TRBV12-3 or TRBV12-4 to TRBJ2-5, with 14 bases fitting TRBD2. V was pared by 7 bases and J by 1 base, with 8 bases of the junction left unmatched. This CDR3 spans 17 amino acids. CDR3: CASTFGLAGGGQETQYF. CDR3 bases: TGTGCCAGCACCTTCGGACTAGCGGGGGGTGGCCAAGAGACCCAGTACTTC.

This clonotype appeared a few times. The rearrangement uses TRBV20-1 and TRBJ1-3, with a possible D match to TRBD1 (5 bases). The CDR3 totals 15 residues. Germline-derived CDR1 and CDR2 are DFQATT and SNEGSKA (reference sequence). Trimming left V 1 base short and J 3 bases short, with 13 bases between. The CDR3: CSARASGSGGNTIYF. CDR3 sequence (DNA): TGCAGTGCTAGAGCGTCAGGGTCGGGTGGAAACACCATATATTTT.

The sample holds many counts of this clonotype. The rearrangement uses TRBV7-9 and TRBJ2-2; D is undetermined. Trimming took 6 bases from V and 1 from J, leaving 15 bases between them. The CDR3 length is 16 residues. Germline V gene sequence: CDR1 SEHNR, CDR2 FQNEAQ (reference sequence). The chain's CDR3 is CASSWSSGRNTGELFF. CDR3 coding DNA: TGTGCCAGCAGTTGGTCCAGTGGACGGAACACCGGGGAGCTGTTTTTT.

This clonotype was observed a few times. This chain uses TRBV20-1 with TRBJ1-1, with TRBD1 identical over 9 bases. Germline V lookup: CDR1 DFQATT, CDR2 SNEGSKA (reference sequence). CDR3 size: 15 residues. Unmatched junction bases numbered 11, after V lost 4 bases and J lost 5 bases. CDR3 amino acids: CSANVQGQGWTEAFF. The DNA for the CDR3 is TGCAGTGCTAACGTCCAGGGACAGGGATGGACTGAAGCTTTCTTT.

This rearrangement joins TRBV2 to TRBJ2-7; TRBD2 aligns across 8 bases. CDR3 length: 13 residues. CDR1 SNHLY and CDR2 FYNNEI come from the germline V gene. The J segment lost 4 bases and the V segment lost 7 bases, leaving 6 bases of the junction unmatched. CDR3 region: CASTIGGRYEQYF. DNA for the CDR3: TGTGCCAGCACCATTGGCGGGAGGTACGAGCAGTACTTC.

This clonotype occurred a few times. V is TRBV9 and J is TRBJ1-5, with unresolved D. This CDR3 is built from 13 residues. The germline V and J ends were trimmed by 3 bases and 7 bases, with 11 bases remaining between them. Germline CDR1 SGDLS, CDR2 YYNGEE. The CDR3 sequence: CASSADWQQPQHF. CDR3 sequence (DNA): TGTGCCAGCAGCGCGGACTGGCAGCAGCCCCAGCATTTT.

The J gene is TRBJ1-5, the V gene TRBV6-5; a weak D match, TRBD1 (5 bases). V dropped 2 bases and J dropped 7 bases, with 9 bases sitting between them. This CDR3 comprises 13 residues. CDR1 is MNHEY, CDR2 SVGAGI, per germline. CDR3 residues: CASSYGAAQPQHF. In DNA form, the CDR3 reads TGTGCCAGCAGTTACGGGGCCGCGCAGCCCCAGCATTTT.

The chain is built from TRBV2 and TRBJ2-7, with a possible D match to TRBD2 (5 bases). The CDR3 consists of 14 residues. V lost 5 bases to trimming and J lost 7 bases, with 18 bases between them. The V gene's germline CDR1 is SNHLY and CDR2 FYNNEI. CDR3: CASSITGNLGEQYF. DNA for the CDR3: TGTGCCAGCAGTATCACGGGAAATCTCGGGGAGCAGTACTTC.

The rearrangement uses TRBV10-3 and TRBJ2-7; D ambiguous. Germline V gene data show CDR1 as ENHRY and CDR2 as SYGVKD. V was shortened by 6 bases and J by 2 bases, with 8 bases between the two germline ends. The CDR3 length is 12 residues. The CDR3 sequence: CAISPSAYEQYF. The CDR3 coding sequence is TGTGCCATCAGCCCCTCGGCCTACGAGCAGTACTTC.

This clonotype was seen at least ten times. J is TRBJ1-6 and V is TRBV28, with D possibly matching TRBD1 (5 bases). CDR1 and CDR2 from the germline V gene are MDHEN and SYDVKM. The length of the CDR3 is 15 residues. The V end lost 5 bases, the J end lost 7 bases, and 15 bases lay between the germline ends. CDR3 residues: CASSKTGTGNSPLHF. For the CDR3, the DNA is TGTGCCAGCAGTAAAACCGGGACGGGAAATTCACCCCTCCACTTT.

This clonotype was detected many times. This chain connects TRBV28 to TRBJ1-2, with a weak D call TRBD1 (5 bases). CDR3 length: 15 amino acids. The V end was cut by 2 bases, the J end by 7 bases, with 17 bases between. Germline V lookup: CDR1 MDHEN, CDR2 SYDVKM. CDR3 in amino acids: CASSLGAVFGVGYTF. The CDR3 DNA sequence: TGTGCCAGCAGTTTAGGGGCGGTTTTTGGGGTTGGCTACACCTTC.

This clonotype was counted at least ten times. The J gene is TRBJ2-5, the V gene TRBV19; TRBD1 agrees at 9 bases. The CDR3 spans 15 residues. Germline CDR1 and CDR2: LNHDA and SQIVND (reference sequence). The junction had 4 bases not matched to a gene; V was cut back by 1 base and J by 4 bases. The CDR3 loop reads CASSIGGTGRETQYF. Here the CDR3 DNA reads TGTGCCAGTAGTATAGGCGGGACAGGGAGAGAGACCCAGTACTTC. The full variable domain, its missing parts supplied by reference TRBV19 and TRBJ2-5, is DGGITQSPKYLFRKEGQNVTLSCEQNLNHDAMYWYRQDPGQGLRLIYYSQIVNDFQKGDIAEGYSVSREKKESFPLTVTSAQKNPTAFYLCASSIGGTGRETQYFGPGTRLLVL.

In nucleotides, the CDR3 is TGTGCCATCAGATTGAGCGGGGGCAAGGATACGCAGTATTTT. It is translated as CAIRLSGGKDTQYF. This chain uses TRBV10-3 with TRBJ2-3, with 8 bases lining up with TRBD2. The V gene's germline CDR1 is ENHRY and CDR2 SYGVKD. Trimming cost V 6 bases and J 6 bases; bases outside gene matches: 8. The CDR3 is made up of 14 amino acids.

This rearrangement joins TRBV6-1 to TRBJ1-4, with D possibly matching TRBD1 (6 bases). Germline V CDR1 and CDR2: MNHNS, SASEGT. CDR3 size: 15 residues. V was pared by 5 bases and J by 0 bases, with 10 bases between. Here the CDR3 DNA reads TGTGCCAGCAGTCGACAGGATTCAACTAATGAAAAACTGTTTTTT. This encodes CASSRQDSTNEKLFF.

This chain uses TRBV5-1 with TRBJ2-7; D is uncertain. The CDR3 contains 14 residues. V dropped 2 bases and J dropped 6 bases, with 15 bases sitting between them. Germline CDR1 and CDR2: SGHRS and YFSETQ. The chain's CDR3 is CASSLTGLPSEQYF. The CDR3 DNA follows: TGCGCCAGCAGCTTAACGGGCCTCCCGTCCGAGCAGTACTTC.

This clonotype has a count of ten or more. The chain couples TRBV16 to TRBJ1-6, with D possibly TRBD1 on 5 matching bases. The germline gives CDR1 KGHSY, CDR2 FQNENV. Trimming stripped 1 base from V and 10 bases from J, with 11 bases between. The CDR3 runs to 14 residues. The DNA of the CDR3 is TGTGCCAGCAGCCAATACGCAGGGCAGTCACCCCTCCACTTT. Protein: CASSQYAGQSPLHF.

The CDR3 bases are TGTGCCAGCAGCTTAACAGGAGGGGAGGGGGCCAAAAACATTCAGTACTTC. It yields the protein CASSLTGGEGAKNIQYF. This rearrangement joins TRBV7-3 to TRBJ2-4; 7 bases map to TRBD2. The J segment lost 1 base and the V segment lost 0 bases, leaving 6 bases of the junction unmatched. Germline V lookup: CDR1 SGHTA, CDR2 FQGTGA. The CDR3 sequence is 17 residues long.

The chain has TRBV24-1 and TRBJ1-1; tentative D call: TRBD1 (5 bases). The V and J ends lost 3 bases and 5 bases respectively, with 9 bases between them. Germline V gene lookup returns CDR1 KGHDR and CDR2 SFDVKD. The CDR3 runs 13 residues. The CDR3 loop is CATSDGGRTEAFF. CDR3 nucleotide sequence: TGTGCCACCAGTGATGGGGGAAGGACTGAAGCTTTCTTT.

This clonotype was found a few times. The genes are TRBV7-2 and TRBJ1-3, with 9 bases matching TRBD1. CDR1 is SGHTA, CDR2 FQGNSA, per germline. The V segment lost 5 bases and the J segment 0 bases; nucleotides outside the gene matches: 5. The CDR3 length is 16 residues. CDR3 amino acids: CASSPQGAYSGNTIYF. The DNA for the CDR3 is TGTGCCAGCAGCCCACAGGGGGCCTACTCTGGAAACACCATATATTTT.